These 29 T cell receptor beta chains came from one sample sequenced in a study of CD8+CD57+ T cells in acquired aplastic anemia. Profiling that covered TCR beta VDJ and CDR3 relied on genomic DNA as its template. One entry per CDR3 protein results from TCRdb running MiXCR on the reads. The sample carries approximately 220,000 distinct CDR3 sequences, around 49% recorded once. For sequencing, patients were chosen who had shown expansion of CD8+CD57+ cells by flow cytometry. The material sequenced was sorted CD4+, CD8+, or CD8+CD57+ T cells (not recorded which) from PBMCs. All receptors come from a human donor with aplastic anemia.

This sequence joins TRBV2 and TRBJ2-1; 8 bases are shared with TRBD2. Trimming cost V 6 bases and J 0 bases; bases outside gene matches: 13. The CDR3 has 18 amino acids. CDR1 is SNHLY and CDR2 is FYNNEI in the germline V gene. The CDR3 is CASSQDESGGLSYNEQFF. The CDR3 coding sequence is TGTGCCAGCAGCCAAGATGAGAGCGGGGGCCTCTCCTACAATGAGCAGTTCTTC.

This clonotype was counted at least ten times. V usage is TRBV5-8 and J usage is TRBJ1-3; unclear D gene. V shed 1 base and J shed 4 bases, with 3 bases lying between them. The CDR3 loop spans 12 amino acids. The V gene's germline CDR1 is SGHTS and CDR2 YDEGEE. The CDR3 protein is CASSLSGNTIYF. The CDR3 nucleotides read TGTGCCAGCAGCTTGAGCGGAAACACCATATATTTT.

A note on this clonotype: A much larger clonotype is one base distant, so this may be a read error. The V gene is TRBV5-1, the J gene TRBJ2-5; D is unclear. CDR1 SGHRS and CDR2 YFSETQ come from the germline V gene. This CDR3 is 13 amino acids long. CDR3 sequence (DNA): TGCGCCAGCAGCTTGAACGGTCAAGAGGCCCAGTACTTC. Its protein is CASSLNGQEAQYF. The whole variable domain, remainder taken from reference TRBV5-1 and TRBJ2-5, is KAGVTQTPRYLIKTRGQQVTLSCSPISGHRSVSWYQQTPGQGLQFLFEYFSETQRNKGNFPGRFSGRQFSNSRSEMNVSTLELGDSALYLCASSLNGQEAQYFGPGTRLLVL.

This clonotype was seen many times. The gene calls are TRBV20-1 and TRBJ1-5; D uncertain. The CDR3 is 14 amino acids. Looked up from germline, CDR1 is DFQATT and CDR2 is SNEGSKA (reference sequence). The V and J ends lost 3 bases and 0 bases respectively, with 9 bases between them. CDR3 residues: CSASGPYSNQPQHF. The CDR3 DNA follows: TGCAGTGCTAGCGGGCCCTATAGCAATCAGCCCCAGCATTTT.

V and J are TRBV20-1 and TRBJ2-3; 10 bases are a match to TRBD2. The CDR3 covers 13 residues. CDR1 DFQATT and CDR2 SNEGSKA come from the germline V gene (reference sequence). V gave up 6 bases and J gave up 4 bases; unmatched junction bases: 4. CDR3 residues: CSARTSGADTQYF. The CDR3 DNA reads TGCAGTGCGAGGACTAGCGGCGCAGATACGCAGTATTTT.

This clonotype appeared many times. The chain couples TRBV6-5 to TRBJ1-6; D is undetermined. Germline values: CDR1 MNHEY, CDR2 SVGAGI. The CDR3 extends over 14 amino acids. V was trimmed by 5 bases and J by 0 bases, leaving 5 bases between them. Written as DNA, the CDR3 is TGTGCCAGCAGTAAGAGCTCCTATAATTCACCCCTCCACTTT. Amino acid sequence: CASSKSSYNSPLHF.

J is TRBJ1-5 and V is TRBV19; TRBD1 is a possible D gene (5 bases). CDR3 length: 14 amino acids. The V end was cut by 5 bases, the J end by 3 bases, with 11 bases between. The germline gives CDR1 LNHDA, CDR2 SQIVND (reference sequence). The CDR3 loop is CASSQGAYNQPQHF. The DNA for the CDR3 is TGTGCCAGTAGTCAAGGGGCCTACAATCAGCCCCAGCATTTT.

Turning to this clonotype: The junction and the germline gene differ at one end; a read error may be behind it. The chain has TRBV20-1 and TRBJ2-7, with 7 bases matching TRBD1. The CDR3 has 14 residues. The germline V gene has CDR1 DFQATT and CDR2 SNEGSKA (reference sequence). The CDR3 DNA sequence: TGCAGTGCTAGAGATCCTGGACAGGCGTCAGAGCGGTACTTC. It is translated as CSARDPGQASERYF.

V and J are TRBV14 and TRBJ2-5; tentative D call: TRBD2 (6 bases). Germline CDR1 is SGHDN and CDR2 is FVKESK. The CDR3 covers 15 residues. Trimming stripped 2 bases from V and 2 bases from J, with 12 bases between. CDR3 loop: CASSQLGTPQETQYF. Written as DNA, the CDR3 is TGTGCCAGCAGCCAACTGGGGACTCCGCAAGAGACCCAGTACTTC.

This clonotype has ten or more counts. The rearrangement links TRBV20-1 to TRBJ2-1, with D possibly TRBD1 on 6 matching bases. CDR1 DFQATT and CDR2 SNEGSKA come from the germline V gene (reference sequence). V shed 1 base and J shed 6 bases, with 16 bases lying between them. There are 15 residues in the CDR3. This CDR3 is CSARVNYQGTNEQFF. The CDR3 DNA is TGCAGTGCTAGAGTGAACTATCAGGGGACCAATGAGCAGTTCTTC.

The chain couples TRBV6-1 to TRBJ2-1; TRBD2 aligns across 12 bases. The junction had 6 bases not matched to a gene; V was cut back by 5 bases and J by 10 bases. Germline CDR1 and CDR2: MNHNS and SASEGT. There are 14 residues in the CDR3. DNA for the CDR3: TGTGCCAGCAGTCCGACTACTAGCGGGGGGGAGCAGTTCTTC. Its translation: CASSPTTSGGEQFF.

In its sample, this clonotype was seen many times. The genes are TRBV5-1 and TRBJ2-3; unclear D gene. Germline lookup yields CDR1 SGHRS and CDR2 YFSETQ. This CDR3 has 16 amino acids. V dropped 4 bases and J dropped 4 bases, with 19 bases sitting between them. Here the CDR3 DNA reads TGCGCCAGCAGCCCAACGCCTGGCCGAATGGCAGATACGCAGTATTTT. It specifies CASSPTPGRMADTQYF. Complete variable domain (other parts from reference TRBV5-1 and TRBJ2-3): KAGVTQTPRYLIKTRGQQVTLSCSPISGHRSVSWYQQTPGQGLQFLFEYFSETQRNKGNFPGRFSGRQFSNSRSEMNVSTLELGDSALYLCASSPTPGRMADTQYFGPGTRLTVL.

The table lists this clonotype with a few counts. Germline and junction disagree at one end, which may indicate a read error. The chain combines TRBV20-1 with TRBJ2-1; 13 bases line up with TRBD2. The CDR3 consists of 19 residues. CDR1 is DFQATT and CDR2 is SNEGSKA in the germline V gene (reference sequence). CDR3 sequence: CSVRDKERTSGGVYNEQFF. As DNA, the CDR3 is TGCAGTGTTAGAGACAAAGAAAGGACTAGCGGGGGTGTCTACAATGAGCAGTTCTTC.

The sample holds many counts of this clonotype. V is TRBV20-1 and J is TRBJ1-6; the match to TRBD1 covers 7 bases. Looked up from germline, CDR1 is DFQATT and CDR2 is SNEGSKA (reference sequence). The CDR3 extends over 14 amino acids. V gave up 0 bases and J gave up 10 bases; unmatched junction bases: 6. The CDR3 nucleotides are TGCAGTGCTAGAGATCTGACAGGGCGGTCACCCCTCCACTTT. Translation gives CSARDLTGRSPLHF.

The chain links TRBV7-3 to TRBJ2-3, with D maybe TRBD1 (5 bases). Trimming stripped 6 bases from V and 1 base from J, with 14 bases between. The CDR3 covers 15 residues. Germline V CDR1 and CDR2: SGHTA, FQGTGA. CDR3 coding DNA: TGTGCCAGCAGTGAAAGGGGATCCCGCACAGATACGCAGTATTTT. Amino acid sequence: CASSERGSRTDTQYF.

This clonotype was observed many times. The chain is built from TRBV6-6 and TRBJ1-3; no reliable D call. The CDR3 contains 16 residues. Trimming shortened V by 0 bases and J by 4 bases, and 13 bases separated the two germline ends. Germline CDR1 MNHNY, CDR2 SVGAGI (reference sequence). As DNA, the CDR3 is TGTGCCAGCAGTTACTCCGGGAGGGTGAGGGGAAACACCATATATTTT. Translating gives CASSYSGRVRGNTIYF.

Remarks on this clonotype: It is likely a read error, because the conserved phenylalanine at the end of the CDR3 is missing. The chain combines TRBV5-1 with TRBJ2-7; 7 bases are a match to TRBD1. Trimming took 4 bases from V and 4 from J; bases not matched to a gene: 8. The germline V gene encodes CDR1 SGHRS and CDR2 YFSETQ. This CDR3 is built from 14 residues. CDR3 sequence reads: CASSARTGEYEQYL. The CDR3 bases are TGCGCCAGCAGCGCTAGGACAGGAGAGTACGAGCAGTACCTC.

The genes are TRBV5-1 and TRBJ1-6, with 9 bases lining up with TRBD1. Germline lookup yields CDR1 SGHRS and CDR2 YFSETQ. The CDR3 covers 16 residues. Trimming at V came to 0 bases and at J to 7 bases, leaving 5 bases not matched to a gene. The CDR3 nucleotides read TGCGCCAGCAGCTTGGCCACCGGGACAGGGAATTCACCCCTCCACTTT. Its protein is CASSLATGTGNSPLHF.

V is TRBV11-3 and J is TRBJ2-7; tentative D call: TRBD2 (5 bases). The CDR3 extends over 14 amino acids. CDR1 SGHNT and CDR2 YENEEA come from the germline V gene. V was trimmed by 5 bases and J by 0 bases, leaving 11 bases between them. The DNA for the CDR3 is TGTGCCAGCAGCGTTGGGGAGAGCTCCTACGAGCAGTACTTC. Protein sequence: CASSVGESSYEQYF.

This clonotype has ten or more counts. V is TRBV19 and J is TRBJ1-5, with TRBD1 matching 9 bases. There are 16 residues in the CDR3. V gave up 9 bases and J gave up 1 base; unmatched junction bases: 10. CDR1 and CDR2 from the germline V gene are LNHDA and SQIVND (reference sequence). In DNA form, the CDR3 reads TGTGCCAGCCACTCAGGACAGGGGAAAAGCAATCAGCCCCAGCATTTT. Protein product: CASHSGQGKSNQPQHF. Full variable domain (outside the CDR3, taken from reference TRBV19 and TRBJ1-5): DGGITQSPKYLFRKEGQNVTLSCEQNLNHDAMYWYRQDPGQGLRLIYYSQIVNDFQKGDIAEGYSVSREKKESFPLTVTSAQKNPTAFYLCASHSGQGKSNQPQHFGDGTRLSIL.

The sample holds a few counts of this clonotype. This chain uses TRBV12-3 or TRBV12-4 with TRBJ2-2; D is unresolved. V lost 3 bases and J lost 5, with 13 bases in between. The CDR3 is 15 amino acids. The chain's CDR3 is CASSFRLTVTGELFF. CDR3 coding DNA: TGTGCCAGCAGTTTTCGGCTCACAGTGACCGGGGAGCTGTTTTTT.

As DNA, the CDR3 is TGTGCCAGCACATTACAGGGGGACAAGACCCAGTACTTC. Translating it yields CASTLQGDKTQYF. The chain employs TRBV12-3 or TRBV12-4 and TRBJ2-5; TRBD1 matches 8 bases. The CDR3 is 13 residues long. Trimming took 7 bases from V and 6 from J; bases not matched to a gene: 7.

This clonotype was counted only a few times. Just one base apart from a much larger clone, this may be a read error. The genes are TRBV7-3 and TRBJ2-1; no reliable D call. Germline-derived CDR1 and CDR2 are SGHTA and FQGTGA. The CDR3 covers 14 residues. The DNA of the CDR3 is TGTGCCAGCAGCTTAATATCGGCCTTTGATGAGCAGTCCTTC. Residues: CASSLISAFDEQSF.

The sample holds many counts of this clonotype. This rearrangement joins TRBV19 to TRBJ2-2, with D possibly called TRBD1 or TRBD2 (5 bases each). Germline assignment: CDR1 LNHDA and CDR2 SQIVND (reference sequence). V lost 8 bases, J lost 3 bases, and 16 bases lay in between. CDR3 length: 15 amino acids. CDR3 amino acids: CASRDGARDTGELFF. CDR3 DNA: TGTGCCAGTCGAGATGGGGCGCGGGACACCGGGGAGCTGTTTTTT.

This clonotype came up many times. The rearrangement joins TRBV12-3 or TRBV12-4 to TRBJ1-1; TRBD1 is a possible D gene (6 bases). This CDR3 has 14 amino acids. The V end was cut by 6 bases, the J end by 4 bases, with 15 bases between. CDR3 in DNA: TGTGCCAGCAGCAGTACAGGGAGGTCCACTGAAGCTTTCTTT. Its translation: CASSSTGRSTEAFF.

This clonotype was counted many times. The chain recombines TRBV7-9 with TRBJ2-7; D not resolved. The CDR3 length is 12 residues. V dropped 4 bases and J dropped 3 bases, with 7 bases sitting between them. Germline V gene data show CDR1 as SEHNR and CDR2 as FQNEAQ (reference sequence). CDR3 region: CASSSLNYEQYF. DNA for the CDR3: TGTGCCAGCAGCTCCCTGAACTACGAGCAGTACTTC.

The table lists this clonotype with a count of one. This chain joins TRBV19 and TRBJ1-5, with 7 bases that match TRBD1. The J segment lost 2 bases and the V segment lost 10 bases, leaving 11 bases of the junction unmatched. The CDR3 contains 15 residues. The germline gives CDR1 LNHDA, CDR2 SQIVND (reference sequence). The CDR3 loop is CATSGGGGGNQPQHF. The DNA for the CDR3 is TGTGCCACCTCAGGGGGGGGAGGAGGCAATCAGCCCCAGCATTTT.

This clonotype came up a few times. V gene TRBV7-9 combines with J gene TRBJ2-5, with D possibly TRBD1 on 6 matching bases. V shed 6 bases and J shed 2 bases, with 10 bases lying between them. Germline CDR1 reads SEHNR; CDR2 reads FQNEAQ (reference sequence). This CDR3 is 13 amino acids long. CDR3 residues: CASRLTGQETQYF. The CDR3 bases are TGTGCCAGCAGATTGACAGGACAAGAGACCCAGTACTTC.

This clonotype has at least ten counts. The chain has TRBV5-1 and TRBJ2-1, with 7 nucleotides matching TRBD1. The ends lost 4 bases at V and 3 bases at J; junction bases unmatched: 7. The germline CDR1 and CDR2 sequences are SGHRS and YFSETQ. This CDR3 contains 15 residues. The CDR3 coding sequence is TGCGCCAGCAGCGTCGGGACAGATTACTACAATGAGCAGTTCTTC. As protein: CASSVGTDYYNEQFF.